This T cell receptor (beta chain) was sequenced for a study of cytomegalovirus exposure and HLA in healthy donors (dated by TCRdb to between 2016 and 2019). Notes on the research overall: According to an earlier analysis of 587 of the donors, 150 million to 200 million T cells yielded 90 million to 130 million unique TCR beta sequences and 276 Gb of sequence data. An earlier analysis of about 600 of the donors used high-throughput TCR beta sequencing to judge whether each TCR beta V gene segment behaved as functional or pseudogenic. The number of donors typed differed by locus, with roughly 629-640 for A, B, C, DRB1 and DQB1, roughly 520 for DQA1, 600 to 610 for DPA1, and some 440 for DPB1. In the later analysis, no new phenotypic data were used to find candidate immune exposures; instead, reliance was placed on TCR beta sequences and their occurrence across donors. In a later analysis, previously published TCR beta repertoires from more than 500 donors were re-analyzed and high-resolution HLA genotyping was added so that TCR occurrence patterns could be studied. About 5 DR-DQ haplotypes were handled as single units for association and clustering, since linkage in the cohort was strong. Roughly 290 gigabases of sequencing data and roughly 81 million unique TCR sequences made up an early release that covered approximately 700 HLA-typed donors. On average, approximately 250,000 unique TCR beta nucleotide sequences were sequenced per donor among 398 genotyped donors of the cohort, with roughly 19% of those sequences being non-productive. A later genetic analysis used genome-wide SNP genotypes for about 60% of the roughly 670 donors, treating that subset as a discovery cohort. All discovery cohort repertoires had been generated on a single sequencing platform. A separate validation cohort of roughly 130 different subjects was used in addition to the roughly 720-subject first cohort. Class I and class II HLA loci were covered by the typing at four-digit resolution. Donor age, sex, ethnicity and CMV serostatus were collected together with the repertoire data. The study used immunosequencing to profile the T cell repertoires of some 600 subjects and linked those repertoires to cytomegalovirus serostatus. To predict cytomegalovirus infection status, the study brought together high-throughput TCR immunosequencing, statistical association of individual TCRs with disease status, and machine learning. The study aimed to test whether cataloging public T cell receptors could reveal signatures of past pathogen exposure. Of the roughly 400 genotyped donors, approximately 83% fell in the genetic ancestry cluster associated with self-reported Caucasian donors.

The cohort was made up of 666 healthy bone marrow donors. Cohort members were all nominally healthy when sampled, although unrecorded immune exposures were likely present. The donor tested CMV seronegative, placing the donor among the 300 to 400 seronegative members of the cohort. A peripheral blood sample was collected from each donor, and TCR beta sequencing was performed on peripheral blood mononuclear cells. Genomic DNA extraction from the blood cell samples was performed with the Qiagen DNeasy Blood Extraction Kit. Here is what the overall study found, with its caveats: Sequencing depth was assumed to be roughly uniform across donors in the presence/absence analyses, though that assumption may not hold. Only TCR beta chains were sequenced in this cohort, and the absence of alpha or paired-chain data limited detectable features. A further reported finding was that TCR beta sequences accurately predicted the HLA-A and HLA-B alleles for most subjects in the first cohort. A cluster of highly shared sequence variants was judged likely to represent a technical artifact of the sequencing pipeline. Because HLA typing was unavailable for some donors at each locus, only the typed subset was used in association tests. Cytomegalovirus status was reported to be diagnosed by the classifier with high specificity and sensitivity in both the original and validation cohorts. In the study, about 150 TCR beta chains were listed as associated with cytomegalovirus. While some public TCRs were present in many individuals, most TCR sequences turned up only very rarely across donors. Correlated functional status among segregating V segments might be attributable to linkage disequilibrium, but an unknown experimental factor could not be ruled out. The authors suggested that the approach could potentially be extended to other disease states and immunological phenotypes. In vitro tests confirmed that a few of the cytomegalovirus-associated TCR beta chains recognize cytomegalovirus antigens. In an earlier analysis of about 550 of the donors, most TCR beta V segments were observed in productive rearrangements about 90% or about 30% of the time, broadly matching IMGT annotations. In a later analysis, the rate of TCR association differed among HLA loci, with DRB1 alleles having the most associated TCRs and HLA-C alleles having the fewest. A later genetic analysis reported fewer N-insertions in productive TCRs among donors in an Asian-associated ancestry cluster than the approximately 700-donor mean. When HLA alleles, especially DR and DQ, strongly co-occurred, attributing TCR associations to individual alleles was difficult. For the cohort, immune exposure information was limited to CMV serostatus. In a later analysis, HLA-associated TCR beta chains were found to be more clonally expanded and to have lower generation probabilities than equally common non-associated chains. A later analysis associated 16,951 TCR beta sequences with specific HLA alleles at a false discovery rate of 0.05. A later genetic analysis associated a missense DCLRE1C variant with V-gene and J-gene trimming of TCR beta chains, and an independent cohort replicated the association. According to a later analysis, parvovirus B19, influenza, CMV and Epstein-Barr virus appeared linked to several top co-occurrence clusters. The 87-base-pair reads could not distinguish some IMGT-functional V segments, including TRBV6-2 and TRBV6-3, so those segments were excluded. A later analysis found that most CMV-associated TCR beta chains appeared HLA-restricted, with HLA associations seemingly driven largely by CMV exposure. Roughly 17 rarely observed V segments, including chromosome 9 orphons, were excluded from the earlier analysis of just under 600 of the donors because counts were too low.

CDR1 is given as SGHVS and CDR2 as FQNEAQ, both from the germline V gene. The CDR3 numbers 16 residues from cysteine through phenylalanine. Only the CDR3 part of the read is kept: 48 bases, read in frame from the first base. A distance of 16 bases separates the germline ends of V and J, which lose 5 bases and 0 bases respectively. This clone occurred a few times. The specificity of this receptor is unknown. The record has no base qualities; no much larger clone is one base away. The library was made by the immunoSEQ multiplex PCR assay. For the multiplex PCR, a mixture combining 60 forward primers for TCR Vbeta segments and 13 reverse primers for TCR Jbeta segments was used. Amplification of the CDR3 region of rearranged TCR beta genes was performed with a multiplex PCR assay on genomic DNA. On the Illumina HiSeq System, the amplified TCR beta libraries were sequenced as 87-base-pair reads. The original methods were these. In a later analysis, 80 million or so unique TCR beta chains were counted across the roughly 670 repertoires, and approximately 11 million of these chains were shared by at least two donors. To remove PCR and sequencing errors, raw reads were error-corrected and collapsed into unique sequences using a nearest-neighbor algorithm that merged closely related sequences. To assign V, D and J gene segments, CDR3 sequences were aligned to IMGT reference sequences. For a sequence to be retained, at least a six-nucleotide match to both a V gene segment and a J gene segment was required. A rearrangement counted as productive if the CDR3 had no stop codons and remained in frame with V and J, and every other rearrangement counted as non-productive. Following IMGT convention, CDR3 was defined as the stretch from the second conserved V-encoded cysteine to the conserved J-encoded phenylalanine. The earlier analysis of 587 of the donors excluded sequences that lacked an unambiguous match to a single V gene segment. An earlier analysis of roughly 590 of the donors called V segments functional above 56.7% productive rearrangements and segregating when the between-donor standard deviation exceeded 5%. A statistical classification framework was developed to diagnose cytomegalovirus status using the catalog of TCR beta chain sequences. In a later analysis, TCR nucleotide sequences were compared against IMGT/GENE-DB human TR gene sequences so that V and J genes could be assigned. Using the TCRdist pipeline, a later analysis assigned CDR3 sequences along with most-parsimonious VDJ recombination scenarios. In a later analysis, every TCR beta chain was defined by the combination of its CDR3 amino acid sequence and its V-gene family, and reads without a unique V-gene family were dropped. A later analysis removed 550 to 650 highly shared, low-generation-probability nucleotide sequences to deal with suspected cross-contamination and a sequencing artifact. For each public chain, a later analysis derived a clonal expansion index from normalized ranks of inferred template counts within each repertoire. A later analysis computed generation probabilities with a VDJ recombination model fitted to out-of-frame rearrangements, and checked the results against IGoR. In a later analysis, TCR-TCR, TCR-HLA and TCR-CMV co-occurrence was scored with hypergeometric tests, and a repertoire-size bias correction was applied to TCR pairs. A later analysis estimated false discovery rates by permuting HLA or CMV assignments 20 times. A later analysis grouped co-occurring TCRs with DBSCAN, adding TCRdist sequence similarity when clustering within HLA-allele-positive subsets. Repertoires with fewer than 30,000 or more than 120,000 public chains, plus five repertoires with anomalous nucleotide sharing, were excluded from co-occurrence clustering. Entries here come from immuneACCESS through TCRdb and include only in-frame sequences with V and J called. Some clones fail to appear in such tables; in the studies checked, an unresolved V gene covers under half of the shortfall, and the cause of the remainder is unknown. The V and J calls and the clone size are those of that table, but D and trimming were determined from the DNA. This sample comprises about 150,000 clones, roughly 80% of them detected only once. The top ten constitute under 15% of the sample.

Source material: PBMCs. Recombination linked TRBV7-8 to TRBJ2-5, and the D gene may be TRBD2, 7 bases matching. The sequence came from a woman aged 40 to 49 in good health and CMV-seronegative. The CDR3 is CASSPGLGQYQETQYF. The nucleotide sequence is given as TGTGCCAGCAGCCCAGGACTAGGACAGTACCAAGAGACCCAGTACTTC.